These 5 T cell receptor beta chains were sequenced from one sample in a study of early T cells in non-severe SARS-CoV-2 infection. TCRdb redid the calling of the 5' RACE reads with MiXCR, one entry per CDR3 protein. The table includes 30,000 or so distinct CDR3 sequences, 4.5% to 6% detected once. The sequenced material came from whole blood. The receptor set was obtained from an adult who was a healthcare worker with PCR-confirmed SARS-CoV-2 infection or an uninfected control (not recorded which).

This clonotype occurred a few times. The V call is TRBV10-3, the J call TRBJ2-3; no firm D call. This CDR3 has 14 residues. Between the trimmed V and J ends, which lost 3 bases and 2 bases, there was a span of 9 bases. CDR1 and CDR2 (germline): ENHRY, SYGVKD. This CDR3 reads CAISDLADTDTQYF. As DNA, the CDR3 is TGTGCCATCAGTGATTTGGCAGACACAGATACGCAGTATTTT.

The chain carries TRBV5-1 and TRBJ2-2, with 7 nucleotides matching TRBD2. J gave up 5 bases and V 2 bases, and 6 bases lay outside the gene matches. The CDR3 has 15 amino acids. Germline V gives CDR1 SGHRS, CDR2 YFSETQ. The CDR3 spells CASSLMPGGTGELFF. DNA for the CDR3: TGCGCCAGCAGCTTAATGCCCGGGGGGACCGGGGAGCTGTTTTTT.

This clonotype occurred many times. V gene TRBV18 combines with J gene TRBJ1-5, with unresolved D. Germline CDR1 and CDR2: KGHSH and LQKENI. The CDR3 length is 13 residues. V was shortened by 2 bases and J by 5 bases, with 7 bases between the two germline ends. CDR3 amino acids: CASSPLEHQPQHF. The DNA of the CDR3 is TGTGCCAGCTCACCATTGGAACATCAGCCCCAGCATTTT.

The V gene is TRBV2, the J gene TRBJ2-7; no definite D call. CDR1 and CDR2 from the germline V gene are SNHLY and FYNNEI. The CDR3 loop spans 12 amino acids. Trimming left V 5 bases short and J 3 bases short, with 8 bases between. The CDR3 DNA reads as TGTGCCAGCAGTACGGTGCACTACGAGCAGTACTTC. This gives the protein CASSTVHYEQYF.

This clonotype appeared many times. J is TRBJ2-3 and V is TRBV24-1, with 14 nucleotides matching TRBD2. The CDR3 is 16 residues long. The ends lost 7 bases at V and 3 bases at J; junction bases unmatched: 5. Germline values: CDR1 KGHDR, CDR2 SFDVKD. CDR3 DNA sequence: TGTGCCACCAGCACCGGGACTAGCGGGGGTACAGATACGCAGTATTTT. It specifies CATSTGTSGGTDTQYF.